What follows are 19 T cell receptor beta chains derived from one specimen sequenced in a study of identical twins. TCRdb redid the calling of the 5' RACE reads with MiXCR, one entry per CDR3 protein. The table shows about 900,000 distinct CDR3 sequences, with about 12% occurring only once. These data also formed part of another study, on yellow fever vaccine responses in identical twins.

Material for sequencing was PBMCs. The receptors stem from a woman aged 18-35 years in good health.

This sequence joins TRBV12-3 or TRBV12-4 and TRBJ2-7; 11 bases are shared with TRBD2. This CDR3 is 22 amino acids long. The V gene end was trimmed by 0 bases and the J gene end by 4 bases; junction bases not matched to a gene: 23. The CDR3 loop is CASSLARGAKNRLAGGVYEQYF. In DNA form, the CDR3 reads TGTGCCAGCAGTTTAGCGCGCGGGGCGAAGAATCGCCTAGCGGGAGGAGTATACGAGCAGTACTTC.

This clonotype was recorded at least ten times. This sequence joins TRBV12-3 or TRBV12-4 and TRBJ1-1; D is unclear. V was cut by 1 base and J by 8 bases, with 8 bases left in between. The CDR3 has 12 amino acids. CDR3 coding DNA: TGTGCCAGCAGTTTAGTCGGCGCAGAAGCTTTCTTT. Its translation: CASSLVGAEAFF.

The chain is built from TRBV6-6 and TRBJ1-1; D call uncertain. Trimming pared 6 bases from V and 7 bases from J, leaving 15 bases between. Germline V gene lookup returns CDR1 MNHNY and CDR2 SVGAGI (reference sequence). The length of the CDR3 is 13 residues. The chain's CDR3 is CASSPAAVIEAFF. CDR3 nucleotide sequence: TGTGCCAGCAGCCCCGCGGCGGTTATTGAAGCTTTCTTT.

This chain uses TRBV28 with TRBJ1-1; no clear D gene. The CDR3 is 13 amino acids. V was cut by 7 bases and J by 0 bases, with 9 bases left in between. The germline CDR1 and CDR2 sequences are MDHEN and SYDVKM. In DNA form, the CDR3 reads TGTGCCAGCACCCGTCCTTTGAACACTGAAGCTTTCTTT. Translated, it gives CASTRPLNTEAFF.

This clonotype has more than one count but fewer than ten. The V and J genes are TRBV20-1 and TRBJ1-1; D ambiguous. This CDR3 comprises 11 residues. The V end was cut by 5 bases, the J end by 1 base, with 5 bases between. Germline CDR1 reads DFQATT; CDR2 reads SNEGSKA (reference sequence). The CDR3 spells CSAYGNTEAFF. The CDR3 nucleotides are TGCAGTGCTTACGGGAACACTGAAGCTTTCTTT.

V gene TRBV11-2 combines with J gene TRBJ2-1, with TRBD2 identical over 11 bases. Germline CDR1 reads SGHAT; CDR2 reads FQNNGV. The CDR3 sequence is 19 residues long. The ends lost 5 bases at V and 7 bases at J; junction bases unmatched: 19. The CDR3 DNA follows: TGTGCCAGCAGCCTCTCGGGAGGGGCGCCGGGACTAGCGGCGAATGAGCAGTTCTTC. It is translated as CASSLSGGAPGLAANEQFF.

There are a few counts of this clonotype. V usage is TRBV25-1 and J usage is TRBJ1-3, with D hard to call. Germline assignment: CDR1 MGHDK and CDR2 SYGVNS. V was trimmed by 6 bases and J by 4 bases, leaving 10 bases between them. This CDR3 is built from 13 residues. The CDR3 bases are TGTGCCAGCAGCCGAAGCAGGGGAAACACCATATATTTT. Its translation is CASSRSRGNTIYF.

This clonotype was found a few times. DNA for the CDR3: TGTGCCAGCAGTTCACCCCCCCCACAAGTGAACACTGAAGCTTTCTTT. Translating it yields CASSSPPPQVNTEAFF. The chain employs TRBV28 and TRBJ1-1; D is unclear. CDR1 is MDHEN, CDR2 SYDVKM, per germline. This CDR3 region has 16 residues. With 4 bases removed from V and 0 bases from J, the gap between germline ends came to 15 bases.

This clonotype showed up just a few times. The gene calls are TRBV11-1 and TRBJ1-1, with 7 bases identical to TRBD1. V was clipped by 2 bases and J by 4 bases; unmatched bases: 16. The germline V gene has CDR1 SGHAT and CDR2 FQDESV (reference sequence). The CDR3 length is 18 residues. This CDR3 is CASSLSARRTGGGTEAFF. The CDR3 DNA reads TGTGCCAGCAGCTTATCCGCGAGGAGGACAGGAGGCGGCACTGAAGCTTTCTTT.

The chain employs TRBV12-3 or TRBV12-4 and TRBJ2-1, with D perhaps matching TRBD2 (5 bases). V lost 5 bases to trimming and J lost 3 bases, with 11 bases between them. The CDR3 is 14 amino acids. As DNA, the CDR3 is TGTGCCAGCAGTATGAACCGGGACTACAATGAGCAGTTCTTC. Protein: CASSMNRDYNEQFF.

This clonotype was counted only a few times. CDR3 region: CASSPGRGVDYNEQFF. CDR3 DNA: TGCGCCAGCAGCCCGGGTAGAGGGGTCGATTACAATGAGCAGTTCTTC. The genes are TRBV5-1 and TRBJ2-1; tentatively, D is TRBD1 or TRBD2 (5 bases each). Looked up from germline, CDR1 is SGHRS and CDR2 is YFSETQ. V was pared by 4 bases and J by 4 bases, with 18 bases between. This CDR3 contains 16 residues.

This chain uses TRBV5-1 with TRBJ2-1; D might be TRBD1 (5 bases). CDR1 and CDR2 from the germline V gene are SGHRS and YFSETQ. The CDR3 is 15 residues long. Trimming pared 4 bases from V and 5 bases from J, leaving 16 bases between. Here the CDR3 DNA reads TGCGCCAGCAGCCATGATCGATCAGGGCACAATGAGCAGTTCTTC. It translates to CASSHDRSGHNEQFF.

This clonotype was seen a few times. The genes are TRBV3-1 and TRBJ2-2; tentatively, D is TRBD2 (5 bases). The germline gives CDR1 LGHDT, CDR2 YNNKEL (reference sequence). The CDR3 consists of 17 residues. Trimming removed 4 bases at V and 1 base at J, with 16 bases between. CDR3 sequence (DNA): TGTGCCAGCAGCCGAGGGTCGATAGGGTGGAACACCGGGGAGCTGTTTTTT. This codes for CASSRGSIGWNTGELFF.

This clonotype has only a few counts. This chain joins TRBV9 and TRBJ2-1; TRBD1 aligns across 9 bases. The CDR3 totals 20 residues. V shed 4 bases and J 0 bases; nucleotides not matched to a gene: 17. CDR1 and CDR2 from the germline V gene are SGDLS and YYNGEE. The CDR3: CASSSPSGTGYRSSYNEQFF. CDR3 DNA: TGTGCCAGCAGCTCCCCGTCCGGGACAGGGTATCGGAGCTCCTACAATGAGCAGTTCTTC.

This chain joins TRBV6-6 and TRBJ1-2; no definite D call. The CDR3 extends over 13 amino acids. V lost 4 bases, J lost 6 bases, and 12 bases lay in between. The germline V gene encodes CDR1 MNHNY and CDR2 SVGAGI (reference sequence). DNA of the CDR3: TGTGCCAGCAGTTTGGTCGGGTCCGATGGCTACACCTTC. Amino acid sequence: CASSLVGSDGYTF.

This rearrangement joins TRBV5-1 to TRBJ2-1, with a weak D call TRBD2 (6 bases). Trimming pared 4 bases from V and 3 bases from J, leaving 14 bases between. This CDR3 region has 15 residues. Germline assignment: CDR1 SGHRS and CDR2 YFSETQ. The CDR3 region has the DNA TGCGCCAGCAGCACTAGCTCTGGGCACTACAATGAGCAGTTCTTC. This codes for CASSTSSGHYNEQFF. Full variable domain (rest looked up from reference TRBV5-1 and TRBJ2-1): KAGVTQTPRYLIKTRGQQVTLSCSPISGHRSVSWYQQTPGQGLQFLFEYFSETQRNKGNFPGRFSGRQFSNSRSEMNVSTLELGDSALYLCASSTSSGHYNEQFFGPGTRLTVL.

This clonotype occurred a few times. The V call is TRBV12-3 or TRBV12-4, the J call TRBJ2-1, with 16 bases lining up with TRBD2. V lost 6 bases and J lost 8; bases outside the gene matches: 10. CDR3 length equals 17 residues. The CDR3 sequence: CASSRGLAGGIGYEQFF. The CDR3 DNA sequence: TGTGCCAGCAGCCGGGGACTAGCGGGAGGGATTGGCTATGAGCAGTTCTTC.

This clonotype was seen a handful of times. This sequence joins TRBV5-1 and TRBJ2-7; 10 bases map to TRBD2. This CDR3 contains 15 residues. Germline CDR1 is SGHRS and CDR2 is YFSETQ. The CDR3 loop reads CASSLGFTSGDHWDV. In nucleotides, the CDR3 is TGCGCCAGCAGCTTGGGCTTTACTAGCGGGGACCACTGGGACGTC.

DNA of the CDR3: TGCGCCAGCAGCCTTATTGGGGAATACGAGCAGTACTTC. It encodes CASSLIGEYEQYF. This sequence joins TRBV4-1 and TRBJ2-7; D is undetermined. Germline loops: CDR1 MGHRA, CDR2 YSYEKL. The CDR3 has 13 residues. Trimming took off 4 bases at V and 4 bases at J, with 11 bases between the two ends.